This entry is about one T cell receptor (beta chain). Its antigen is unknown. The sample belongs to a study of OX40 agonist ivuxolimab in advanced cancers. Study at large: Patients were roughly 83% male with ages roughly 23 to 85, mean 60. Three partial responders included one hepatocellular carcinoma patient and two cutaneous melanoma patients.

Study-level findings and limits: Some nonresponders also had low normalized T-cell clonal expansion. The antigens recognized by the expanded peripheral T cells, that is their antigen specificity, were not determined.

With 5 bases removed from V and 5 bases from J, the gap between germline ends came to 12 bases. The CDR3 extends over 13 amino acids. Per germline, CDR1 LNHDA and CDR2 SQIVND (reference sequence). The data were produced by immunoSEQ multiplex PCR, yet TCRdb's version contains in-frame clones alone and is incomplete. The sample includes some 21,000 clones, 65% to 70% of them seen just once. This sample comprised CD4+ or CD8+ T cells sorted from blood, obtained in a trial of the OX40 agonist ivuxolimab. The rearrangement joins TRBV19 to TRBJ1-2; no clear D. This receptor was taken from an adult with an advanced solid tumor such as melanoma, head and neck, liver or kidney cancer. The CDR3, as DNA: TGTGCCAGTAGTGTCCCGGACCCATATGGCTACACCTTC. This gives the protein CASSVPDPYGYTF.